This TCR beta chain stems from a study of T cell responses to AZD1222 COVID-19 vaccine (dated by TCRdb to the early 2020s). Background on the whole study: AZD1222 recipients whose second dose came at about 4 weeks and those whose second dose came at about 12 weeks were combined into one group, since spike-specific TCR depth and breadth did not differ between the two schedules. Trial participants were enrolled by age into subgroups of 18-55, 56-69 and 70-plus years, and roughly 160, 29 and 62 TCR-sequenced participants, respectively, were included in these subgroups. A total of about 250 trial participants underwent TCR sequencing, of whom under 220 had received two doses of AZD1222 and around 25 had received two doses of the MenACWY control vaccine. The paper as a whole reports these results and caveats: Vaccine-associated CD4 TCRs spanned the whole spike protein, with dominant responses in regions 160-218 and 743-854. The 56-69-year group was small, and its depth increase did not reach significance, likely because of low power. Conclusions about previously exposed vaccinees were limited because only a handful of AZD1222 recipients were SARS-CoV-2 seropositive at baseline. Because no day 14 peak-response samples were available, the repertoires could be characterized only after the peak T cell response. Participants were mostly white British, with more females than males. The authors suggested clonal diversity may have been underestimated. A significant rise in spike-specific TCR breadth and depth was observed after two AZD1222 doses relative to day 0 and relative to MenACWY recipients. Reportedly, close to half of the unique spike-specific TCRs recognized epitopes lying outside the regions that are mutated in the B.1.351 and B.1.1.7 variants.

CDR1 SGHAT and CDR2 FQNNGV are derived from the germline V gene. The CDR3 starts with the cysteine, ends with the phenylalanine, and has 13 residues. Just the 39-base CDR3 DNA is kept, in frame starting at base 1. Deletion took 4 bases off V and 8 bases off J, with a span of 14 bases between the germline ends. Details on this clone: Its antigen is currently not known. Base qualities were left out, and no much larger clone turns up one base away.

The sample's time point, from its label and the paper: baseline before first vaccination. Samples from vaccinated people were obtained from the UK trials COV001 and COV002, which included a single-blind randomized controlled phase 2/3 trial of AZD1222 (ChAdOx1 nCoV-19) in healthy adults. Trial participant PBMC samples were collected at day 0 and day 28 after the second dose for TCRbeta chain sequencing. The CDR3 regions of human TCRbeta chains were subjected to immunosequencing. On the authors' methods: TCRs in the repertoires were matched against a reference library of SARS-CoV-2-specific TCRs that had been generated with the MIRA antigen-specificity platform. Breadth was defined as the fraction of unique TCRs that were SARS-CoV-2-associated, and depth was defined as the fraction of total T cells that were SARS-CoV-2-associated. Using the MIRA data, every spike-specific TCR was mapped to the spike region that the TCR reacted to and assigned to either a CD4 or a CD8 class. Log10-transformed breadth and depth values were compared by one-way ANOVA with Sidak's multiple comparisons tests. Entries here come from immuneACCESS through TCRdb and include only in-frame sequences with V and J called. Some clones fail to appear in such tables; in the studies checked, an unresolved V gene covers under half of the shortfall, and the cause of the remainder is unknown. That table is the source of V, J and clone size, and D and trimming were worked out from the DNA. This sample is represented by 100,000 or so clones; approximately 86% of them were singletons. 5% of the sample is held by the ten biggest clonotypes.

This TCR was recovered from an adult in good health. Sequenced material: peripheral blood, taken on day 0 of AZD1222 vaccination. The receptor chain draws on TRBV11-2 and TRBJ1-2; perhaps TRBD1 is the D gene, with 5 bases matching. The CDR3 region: CASSSGPLRGYTF. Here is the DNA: TGTGCCAGCAGCTCGGGACCGCTCCGGGGCTACACCTTC.